This T cell receptor (beta chain) was obtained from a study of shared clonotypes between healthy human individuals. Overall study: There were three CD4 naive, three CD4 memory, two CD8 naive and one CD8 memory plates per donor.

Some clones are missing from TCRdb's copy, which holds only in-frame ones; the method was immunoSEQ multiplex PCR. The table records about 2.5 million clones, 92% of them present only once. V lost 1 base to trimming and J lost 2 bases, with 18 bases between them. The CDR3 is 17 amino acids. The germline gives CDR1 SGHVS, CDR2 FQNEAQ. CD4+ cells yielded CD45RA+ naive and CD45RA-negative memory subsets. This receptor was identified in a man aged 18 to 29 in good health. Some clones in this sample may be carry-over from other donors' samples. The chain is built from TRBV7-8 and TRBJ2-7; D might be TRBD2 (6 bases). Input material: naive CD4+ T cells from PBMCs. Subset noted: CD45RA+ positively selected. CDR3 DNA: TGTGCCAGCAGCTTAGGACGCCGGGACTGGCAAACCTACGAGCAGTACTTC. This translates into CASSLGRRDWQTYEQYF.